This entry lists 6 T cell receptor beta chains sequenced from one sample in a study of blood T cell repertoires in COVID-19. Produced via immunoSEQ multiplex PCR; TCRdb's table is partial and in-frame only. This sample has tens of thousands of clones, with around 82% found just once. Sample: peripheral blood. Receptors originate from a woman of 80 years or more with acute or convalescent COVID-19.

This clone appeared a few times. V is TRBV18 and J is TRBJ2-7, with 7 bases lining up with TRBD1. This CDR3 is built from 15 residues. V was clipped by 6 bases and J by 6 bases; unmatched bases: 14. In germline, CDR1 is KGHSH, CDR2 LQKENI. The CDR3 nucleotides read TGTGCCAGCTCCCTAGGGACAGAGAGAAGTACCGAGCAGTACTTC. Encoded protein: CASSLGTERSTEQYF.

Here the CDR3 DNA reads TGTGCCAGCTCACCACAGCATTTAGAAGCTTTCTTT. It is translated as CASSPQHLEAFF. The J gene is TRBJ1-1, the V gene TRBV18, with no clear D. Trimming left V 1 base short and J 8 bases short, with 8 bases between. The germline V gene has CDR1 KGHSH and CDR2 LQKENI. The CDR3 is made up of 12 amino acids.

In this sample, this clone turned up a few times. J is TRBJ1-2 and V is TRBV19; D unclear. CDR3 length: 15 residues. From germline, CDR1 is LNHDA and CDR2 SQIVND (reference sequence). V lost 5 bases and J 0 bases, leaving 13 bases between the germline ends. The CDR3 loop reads CASSVGLIANYGYTF. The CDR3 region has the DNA TGTGCCAGTAGTGTCGGTCTTATAGCTAACTATGGCTACACCTTC. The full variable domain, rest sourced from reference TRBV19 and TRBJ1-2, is DGGITQSPKYLFRKEGQNVTLSCEQNLNHDAMYWYRQDPGQGLRLIYYSQIVNDFQKGDIAEGYSVSREKKESFPLTVTSAQKNPTAFYLCASSVGLIANYGYTFGSGTRLTVV.

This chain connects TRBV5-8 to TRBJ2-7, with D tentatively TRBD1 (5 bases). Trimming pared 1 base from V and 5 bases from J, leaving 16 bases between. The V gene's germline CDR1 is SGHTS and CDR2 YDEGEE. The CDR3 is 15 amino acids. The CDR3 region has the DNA TGTGCCAGCAGCTTGCAGGTCAGGGAAGTCCACGAGCAGTACTTC. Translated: CASSLQVREVHEQYF.

CDR3 DNA sequence: TGCGCCAGCAGCCAAGGCCAAGCGGGGAGGGAGACCCAGTACTTC. Translated: CASSQGQAGRETQYF. The chain couples TRBV4-1 to TRBJ2-5; 7 bases match TRBD2. CDR1 is MGHRA and CDR2 is YSYEKL in the germline V gene. This CDR3 spans 15 amino acids. After removal of 1 base from V and 5 bases from J, the junction contained 7 bases not matched to a gene.

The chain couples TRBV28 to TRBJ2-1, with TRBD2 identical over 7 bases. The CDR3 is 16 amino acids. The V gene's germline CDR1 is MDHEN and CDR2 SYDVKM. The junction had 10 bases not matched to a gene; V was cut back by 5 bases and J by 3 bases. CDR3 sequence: CASSPQARGNYNEQFF. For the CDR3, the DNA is TGTGCCAGCAGTCCCCAGGCGCGGGGGAACTACAATGAGCAGTTCTTC.